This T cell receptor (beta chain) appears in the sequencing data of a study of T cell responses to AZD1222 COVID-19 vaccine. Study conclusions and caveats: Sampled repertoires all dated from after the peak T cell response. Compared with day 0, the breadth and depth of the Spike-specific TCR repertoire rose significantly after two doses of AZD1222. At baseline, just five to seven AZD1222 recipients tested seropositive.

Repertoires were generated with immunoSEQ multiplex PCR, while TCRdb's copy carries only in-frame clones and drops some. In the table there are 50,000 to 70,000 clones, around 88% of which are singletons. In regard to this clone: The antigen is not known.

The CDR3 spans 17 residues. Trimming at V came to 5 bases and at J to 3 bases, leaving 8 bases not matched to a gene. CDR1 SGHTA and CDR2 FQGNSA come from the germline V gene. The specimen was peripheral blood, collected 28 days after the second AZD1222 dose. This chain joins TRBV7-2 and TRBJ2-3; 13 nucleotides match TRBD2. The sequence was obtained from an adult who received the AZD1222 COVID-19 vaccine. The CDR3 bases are TGTGCCAGCAGCGCGCAACTAGCGGGGGGGCCAACAGATACGCAGTATTTT. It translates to CASSAQLAGGPTDTQYF. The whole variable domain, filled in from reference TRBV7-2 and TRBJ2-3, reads GAGVSQSPSNKVTEKGKDVELRCDPISGHTALYWYRQSLGQGLEFLIYFQGNSAPDKSGLPSDRFSAERTGGSVSTLTIQRTQQEDSAVYLCASSAQLAGGPTDTQYFGPGTRLTVL.